The present T cell receptor beta chain was sequenced within a study of cytomegalovirus exposure and HLA in healthy donors. Trimming removed 3 bases at V and 0 bases at J, with 9 bases between. CDR1 is MDHEN and CDR2 is SYDVKM in the germline V gene. CDR3 length: 15 amino acids. As concerns this clone: Its antigen is as yet unknown.

PCR involved 60 Vbeta and 13 Jbeta primers. Produced via immunoSEQ multiplex PCR; TCRdb's table is partial and in-frame only. The table lists around 190,000 clones, roughly 77% of them singletons, with approximately 5% in the top ten. Study outcomes and limitations: Rarity characterized most TCR sequences, yet some public TCRs appeared in many donors.

The rearrangement uses TRBV28 and TRBJ1-5, with D perhaps TRBD1 (5 bases). The clonotype originates from a man aged 25 to 40 in good health and CMV-seropositive. The source material was PBMCs. As DNA, the CDR3 is TGTGCCAGCAGTTTTCAGGGATATAGCAATCAGCCCCAGCATTTT. Its translation is CASSFQGYSNQPQHF. Combining the CDR3 with reference TRBV28 and TRBJ1-5 gives the whole variable domain DVKVTQSSRYLVKRTGEKVFLECVQDMDHENMFWYRQDPGLGLRLIYFSYDVKMKEKGDIPEGYSVSREKKERFSLILESASTNQTSMYLCASSFQGYSNQPQHFGDGTRLSIL.